This passage covers 17 T cell receptor beta chains from one sample sequenced in a study of CD8+ T cells in alopecia areata. Treatment described: oral pan-JAK inhibitor, 5-10 mg twice daily. Extraction and reverse transcription of RNA yielded cDNA as the sequencing template. Assay: immunoSEQ multiplex PCR; the TCRdb copy retains only in-frame clones and omits some. In the table there are under 130,000 clones, 85% to 90% of which are singletons. The starting material was CD8+ T cells sorted from blood, obtained at week 34, from a patient treated with tofacitinib. The receptor source for this set is a human donor with alopecia areata.

This clone was found once. V is TRBV21-1 and J is TRBJ2-7; no DNA check was done on the table's D call, TRBD2. TRBV21-1 counts as a pseudogene. The CDR3 totals 13 residues. The CDR3 is CASTNTGSGEQYF. DNA of the CDR3: TGTGCCAGCACAAACACGGGAAGTGGCGAGCAGTACTTC.

As to this clone: Other DNA variants within this sample encode the same CDR3. The genes are TRBV11-2 and TRBJ2-7; no definite D call. This CDR3 is 10 amino acids long. Germline values: CDR1 SGHAT, CDR2 FQNNGV. V gave up 4 bases and J gave up 4 bases, with 2 bases separating them. This CDR3 reads CASSSYEQYF. CDR3 in DNA: TGTGCCAGCAGCTCGTACGAGCAGTACTTC. The full variable domain, with the rest looked up from reference TRBV11-2 and TRBJ2-7, is EAGVAQSPRYKIIEKRQSVAFWCNPISGHATLYWYQQILGQGPKLLIQFQNNGVVDDSQLPKDRFSAERLKGVDSTLKIQPAKLEDSAVYLCASSSYEQYFGPGTRLTVT.

This chain links TRBV11-2 with TRBJ2-1; 7 bases are shared with TRBD2. The CDR3 has 14 residues. V was clipped by 5 bases and J by 12 bases; unmatched bases: 13. Per germline, CDR1 SGHAT and CDR2 FQNNGV. The chain's CDR3 is CASSPRTSPTVQFF. CDR3 sequence (DNA): TGTGCCAGCAGCCCTCGGACTAGTCCCACAGTGCAGTTCTTC.

V and J are TRBV5-1 and TRBJ2-7; tentative D call: TRBD2 (5 bases). The CDR3 has 13 amino acids. Deletions cut 5 bases from V and 1 base from J, with 10 bases between. Germline values: CDR1 SGHRS, CDR2 YFSETQ. CDR3 amino acids: CASSPRESYEQYF. The CDR3 nucleotides are TGCGCCAGCAGTCCGAGGGAGTCCTACGAGCAGTACTTC.

J is TRBJ2-2 and V is TRBV6-1, with D possibly being TRBD1 (6 bases). The V and J ends lost 4 bases and 3 bases respectively, with 12 bases between them. Germline CDR1 is MNHNS and CDR2 is SASEGT. CDR3 length: 15 residues. The CDR3, as DNA: TGTGCCAGCAGTGCCCTCGACAGGTACACCGGGGAGCTGTTTTTT. Amino acids: CASSALDRYTGELFF.

V usage is TRBV27 and J usage is TRBJ1-5, with a weak D call TRBD1 (5 bases). V lost 3 bases to trimming and J lost 0 bases, with 18 bases between them. Germline CDR1 MNHEY, CDR2 SMNVEV (reference sequence). CDR3 length equals 18 residues. CDR3 nucleotides: TGTGCCAGCAGTTTTAACCGGGACTTTGGGGATAGCAATCAGCCCCAGCATTTT. It yields the protein CASSFNRDFGDSNQPQHF.

This clone was seen a single time. One end of the junction varies from germline; a read error may be responsible. This chain connects TRBV20-1 to TRBJ2-3; tentatively, D is TRBD1 (5 bases). Germline lookup yields CDR1 DFQATT and CDR2 SNEGSKA (reference sequence). The CDR3 extends over 11 amino acids. Here the CDR3 DNA reads TGTGCAGGGCCATTCACAGATACGCAGTATTTT. As protein: CAGPFTDTQYF.

In DNA, the CDR3 is TGTGCCAGCAGCCCCGGGCAAGAGACCCAGTACTTC. Amino acid sequence: CASSPGQETQYF. V is TRBV7-9 and J is TRBJ2-5; D uncertain. Trimming shortened V by 5 bases and J by 2 bases, and 6 bases separated the two germline ends. Germline V gene lookup returns CDR1 SEHNR and CDR2 FQNEAQ (reference sequence). The CDR3 has 12 residues.

J is TRBJ2-7 and V is TRBV5-1; D is possibly TRBD1 (5 bases). The CDR3 has 13 residues. Germline CDR1 SGHRS, CDR2 YFSETQ. V shed 5 bases and J shed 6 bases, with 15 bases lying between them. DNA for the CDR3: TGCGCCAGCAGTCCGACAGTGTCGGGCGAGCAGTACTTC. It yields the protein CASSPTVSGEQYF.

This chain connects TRBV30 to TRBJ2-3; 7 bases map to TRBD1. Germline trimming cut 5 bases from V and 0 bases from J; bases unmatched to any gene: 5. The CDR3 is made up of 14 amino acids. Germline V gene data show CDR1 as GTSNPN and CDR2 as SVGIG (reference sequence). The CDR3 region is CAWGPGQSTDTQYF. In DNA form, the CDR3 reads TGTGCCTGGGGCCCGGGACAGAGCACAGATACGCAGTATTTT.

This clone was found once. CDR3 residues: CASSLNPGLAPTDTQYF. The DNA of the CDR3 is TGTGCCAGCAGCTTGAACCCGGGACTAGCTCCCACAGATACGCAGTATTTT. The V and J genes are TRBV7-3 and TRBJ2-3; the match to TRBD2 covers 9 bases. After removal of 3 bases from V and 2 bases from J, the junction contained 9 bases not matched to a gene. The CDR3 sequence is 17 residues long. The V gene's germline CDR1 is SGHTA and CDR2 FQGTGA.

The chain recombines TRBV29-1 with TRBJ2-2; the D is unclear. V shed 6 bases and J shed 1 base, with 9 bases lying between them. CDR3 size: 13 residues. Germline V gives CDR1 SQVTM, CDR2 ANQGSEA. The CDR3 sequence: CSVRWGNTGELFF. In DNA form, the CDR3 reads TGCAGCGTCCGGTGGGGGAACACCGGGGAGCTGTTTTTT.

The V and J genes are TRBV27 and TRBJ1-1; tentatively, D is TRBD1 (5 bases). CDR3 length equals 15 residues. The germline V and J ends were trimmed by 2 bases and 1 base, with 11 bases remaining between them. Looked up from germline, CDR1 is MNHEY and CDR2 is SMNVEV (reference sequence). The CDR3 DNA follows: TGTGCCAGCAGTTTAACAAGCCAGGGGAACACTGAAGCTTTCTTT. Its translation: CASSLTSQGNTEAFF.

This chain joins TRBV7-6 and TRBJ1-4; weak D call: TRBD1 (6 bases). Trimming removed 5 bases at V and 1 base at J, with 14 bases between. The germline V gene encodes CDR1 SGHVS and CDR2 FNYEAQ. The length of the CDR3 is 16 residues. This CDR3 reads CASSRTADITNEKLFF. CDR3 DNA: TGTGCCAGCAGCCGGACAGCCGATATAACTAATGAAAAACTGTTTTTT. The full variable domain, completed using reference TRBV7-6 and TRBJ1-4, is GAGVSQSPRYKVTKRGQDVALRCDPISGHVSLYWYRQALGQGPEFLTYFNYEAQQDKSGLPNDRFSAERPEGSISTLTIQRTEQRDSAMYRCASSRTADITNEKLFFGSGTQLSVL.

The V gene is TRBV6-1, the J gene TRBJ2-7; D call uncertain. Looked up from germline, CDR1 is MNHNS and CDR2 is SASEGT. V lost 2 bases and J 3 bases, leaving 2 bases between the germline ends. The CDR3 is 11 residues long. The CDR3 protein is CASSEIYEQYF. In DNA, the CDR3 is TGTGCCAGCAGTGAAATCTACGAGCAGTACTTC.

In DNA form, the CDR3 reads TGTGCCAGCAGCTGGGAGCGGGGTTTCTACAATGAGCAGTTCTTC. Protein: CASSWERGFYNEQFF. The chain employs TRBV7-9 and TRBJ2-1; 7 nucleotides match TRBD2. Germline V gene data show CDR1 as SEHNR and CDR2 as FQNEAQ (reference sequence). V dropped 4 bases and J dropped 3; count of bases not matched to a gene: 6. The CDR3 is made up of 15 amino acids. Together with reference TRBV7-9 and TRBJ2-1, the CDR3 gives the full variable domain: DTGVSQNPRHKITKRGQNVTFRCDPISEHNRLYWYRQTLGQGPEFLTYFQNEAQLEKSRLLSDRFSAERPKGSFSTLEIQRTEQGDSAMYLCASSWERGFYNEQFFGPGTRLTVL.

The chain links TRBV9 to TRBJ2-7; 11 bases line up with TRBD2. The CDR3 has 15 amino acids. V lost 4 bases, J lost 1 base, and 4 bases stayed unmatched. In germline, CDR1 is SGDLS, CDR2 YYNGEE. The DNA of the CDR3 is TGTGCCAGCAGCCCCACTAGCGGGGGATCCTACGAGCAGTACTTC. It translates to CASSPTSGGSYEQYF. The full variable domain, rest sourced from reference TRBV9 and TRBJ2-7, is DSGVTQTPKHLITATGQRVTLRCSPRSGDLSVYWYQQSLDQGLQFLIQYYNGEERAKGNILERFSAQQFPDLHSELNLSSLELGDSALYFCASSPTSGGSYEQYFGPGTRLTVT.